What follows are 30 T cell receptor beta chains derived from one specimen sequenced in a study of blood T cell repertoires in COVID-19. Measured with immunoSEQ multiplex PCR; TCRdb has only the in-frame clones, and not every one. The table has 250,000 or so clones, 85% to 90% seen once; the top ten hold over 1.5%. Sequencing was done on a sample of PBMCs or T cells enriched from blood (not recorded which). Receptors were obtained from a man aged 40-50 years who had recovered from COVID-19.

This sequence joins TRBV19 and TRBJ2-7; TRBD1 matches 8 bases. Unmatched junction bases numbered 11, after V lost 5 bases and J lost 2 bases. This CDR3 has 16 residues. In germline, CDR1 is LNHDA, CDR2 SQIVND (reference sequence). The CDR3 loop reads CASSRAQQGGPYEQYF. The CDR3 coding sequence is TGTGCCAGTAGTCGGGCCCAACAGGGGGGCCCCTACGAGCAGTACTTC.

This clone has only one observation. Here the CDR3 reads CASSSGQSNEQFF. CDR3 DNA: TGTGCCAGCAGCTCGGGACAGTCCAATGAGCAGTTCTTC. This chain connects TRBV11-2 to TRBJ2-1, with 7 bases identical to TRBD1. The germline gives CDR1 SGHAT, CDR2 FQNNGV. The CDR3 consists of 13 residues. The junction had 3 bases not matched to a gene; V was cut back by 4 bases and J by 6 bases.

V and J are TRBV19 and TRBJ2-6; TRBD2 aligns across 7 bases. The CDR3 covers 15 residues. The V gene's germline CDR1 is LNHDA and CDR2 SQIVND (reference sequence). Trimming at V came to 6 bases and at J to 6 bases, leaving 8 bases not matched to a gene. The CDR3 here is CASRLGGGMANVLTF. In nucleotides, the CDR3 is TGTGCCAGTAGATTGGGGGGAGGGATGGCCAACGTCCTGACTTTC.

The chain recombines TRBV29-1 with TRBJ2-7, with TRBD2 matching 10 bases. Unmatched junction bases numbered 10, after V lost 1 base and J lost 7 bases. This CDR3 has 15 amino acids. Germline V gene lookup returns CDR1 SQVTM and CDR2 ANQGSEA. DNA of the CDR3: TGCAGCGTTGAAGTTTCGCTAGCGGGAGCGGGGGAGCAGTACTTC. Translation: CSVEVSLAGAGEQYF.

This clone was seen a handful of times. The V and J genes are TRBV5-6 and TRBJ1-5; D gene ambiguous. The V end lost 5 bases, the J end lost 2 bases, and 14 bases lay between the germline ends. This CDR3 contains 15 residues. Germline V CDR1 and CDR2: SGHDT, YYEEEE. The CDR3 loop is CASSEMGAGNQPQHF. CDR3 DNA: TGTGCCAGCAGTGAAATGGGTGCGGGCAATCAGCCCCAGCATTTT.

This chain connects TRBV5-5 to TRBJ1-2; D remains unclear. V was clipped by 1 base and J by 2 bases, with 6 bases between them. In germline, CDR1 is SGHKS, CDR2 YYEKEE (reference sequence). The CDR3 totals 13 residues. The CDR3 loop reads CASSLTQNYGYTF. The DNA for the CDR3 is TGTGCCAGCAGCTTGACACAGAACTATGGCTACACCTTC.

The chain combines TRBV15 with TRBJ2-5; TRBD2 agrees at 7 bases. The CDR3 is 15 amino acids. V lost 0 bases, J lost 5 bases, and 6 bases stayed unmatched. From germline, CDR1 is LNHNV and CDR2 YYDKDF (reference sequence). This CDR3 reads CATSRDPREGETQYF. The CDR3 DNA is TGTGCCACCAGCAGAGATCCCAGGGAGGGTGAGACCCAGTACTTC.

The J gene is TRBJ1-2, the V gene TRBV7-2; TRBD1 might be the D (5 bases). CDR1 and CDR2 (germline): SGHTA, FQGNSA. The length of the CDR3 is 14 residues. Trimming left V 1 base short and J 8 bases short, with 14 bases between. The CDR3: CASSLGGGTVGYTF. CDR3 nucleotides: TGTGCCAGCAGCTTAGGGGGGGGAACGGTAGGCTACACCTTC.

The J gene is TRBJ1-4, the V gene TRBV7-6, with D hard to call. CDR1 and CDR2 (germline): SGHVS, FNYEAQ. Trimming shortened V by 1 base and J by 6 bases, and 15 bases separated the two germline ends. CDR3 length: 16 residues. CDR3 amino acids: CASSLEISGLDEKLFF. CDR3 bases: TGTGCCAGCAGCTTAGAGATATCAGGTTTAGATGAAAAACTGTTTTTT. The whole variable domain, remainder taken from reference TRBV7-6 and TRBJ1-4, is GAGVSQSPRYKVTKRGQDVALRCDPISGHVSLYWYRQALGQGPEFLTYFNYEAQQDKSGLPNDRFSAERPEGSISTLTIQRTEQRDSAMYRCASSLEISGLDEKLFFGSGTQLSVL.

This chain uses TRBV5-1 with TRBJ2-1; 14 bases are a match to TRBD2. Germline CDR1 SGHRS, CDR2 YFSETQ. After removal of 3 bases from V and 10 bases from J, the junction contained 3 bases not matched to a gene. The CDR3 loop spans 14 amino acids. The CDR3 nucleotides read TGCGCCAGCAGCTGGGGACTAGCGGGAGCCGAGCAGTTCTTC. It codes for CASSWGLAGAEQFF. The variable domain in full, completed from reference TRBV5-1 and TRBJ2-1, reads KAGVTQTPRYLIKTRGQQVTLSCSPISGHRSVSWYQQTPGQGLQFLFEYFSETQRNKGNFPGRFSGRQFSNSRSEMNVSTLELGDSALYLCASSWGLAGAEQFFGPGTRLTVL.

V and J are TRBV4-1 and TRBJ2-2, with unresolved D. The germline gives CDR1 MGHRA, CDR2 YSYEKL. V lost 4 bases and J 4 bases, leaving 7 bases between the germline ends. The CDR3 is 13 amino acids. CDR3 loop: CASSLLLTGELFF. DNA of the CDR3: TGCGCCAGCAGCCTACTGCTCACCGGGGAGCTGTTTTTT.

The V call is TRBV7-2, the J call TRBJ2-2, with 7 bases matching TRBD2. This CDR3 is built from 15 residues. With V trimmed by 2 bases and J by 0 bases, 0 bases remained unmatched. From germline, CDR1 is SGHTA and CDR2 FQGNSA. For the CDR3, the DNA is TGTGCCAGCAGCTTACGGGGGGCGAACACCGGGGAGCTGTTTTTT. This sequence encodes CASSLRGANTGELFF.

V and J are TRBV7-2 and TRBJ2-5; TRBD1 agrees at 7 bases. The V segment lost 6 bases and the J segment 5 bases; nucleotides outside the gene matches: 12. CDR1 SGHTA and CDR2 FQGNSA come from the germline V gene. The CDR3 length is 15 residues. The CDR3 bases are TGTGCCAGCAGATTCGGCGACAGGGCGTCGGAGACCCAGTACTTC. Protein sequence: CASRFGDRASETQYF.

J is TRBJ2-7 and V is TRBV7-8; D possibly corresponds to TRBD1 (5 bases). The CDR3 is 14 residues long. V was clipped by 2 bases and J by 0 bases, with 8 bases between them. Germline V gives CDR1 SGHVS, CDR2 FQNEAQ. CDR3 nucleotide sequence: TGTGCCAGCAGCTTATACAGGAGCTCCTACGAGCAGTACTTC. Its translation: CASSLYRSSYEQYF.

J is TRBJ1-1 and V is TRBV6-5; D is uncertain. The CDR3 covers 13 residues. Looked up from germline, CDR1 is MNHEY and CDR2 is SVGAGI. Trimming took 2 bases from V and 5 from J, leaving 9 bases between them. In nucleotides, the CDR3 is TGTGCCAGCAGTTACCGTAGAGATACTGAAGCTTTCTTT. This gives the protein CASSYRRDTEAFF.

The rearrangement uses TRBV11-2 and TRBJ2-2, with 9 bases lining up with TRBD2. Trimming cost V 5 bases and J 2 bases; bases outside gene matches: 6. CDR1 is SGHAT and CDR2 is FQNNGV in the germline V gene. This CDR3 has 16 residues. The CDR3 bases are TGTGCCAGCAGCCTCAGCGGGGGGCACAACACCGGGGAGCTGTTTTTT. Residues: CASSLSGGHNTGELFF.

The chain uses TRBV7-2 and TRBJ1-4, with TRBD1 matching over 7 bases. The CDR3 has 12 residues. The ends lost 4 bases at V and 11 bases at J; junction bases unmatched: 4. The germline CDR1 and CDR2 sequences are SGHTA and FQGNSA. The CDR3: CASSSTGRKLFF. For the CDR3, the DNA is TGTGCCAGCAGCTCGACAGGGAGGAAACTGTTTTTT.

The rearrangement links TRBV3-1 (or the pseudogene TRBV3-2) to TRBJ2-1; TRBD1 might be the D (5 bases). V was cut by 5 bases and J by 4 bases, with 15 bases left in between. Germline V gene lookup returns CDR1 LGHDT and CDR2 YNNKEL (reference sequence). This CDR3 is built from 15 residues. The chain's CDR3 is CASSSTADSYNEQFF. DNA for the CDR3: TGTGCCAGCAGCTCCACTGCCGACAGTTACAATGAGCAGTTCTTC.

The chain carries TRBV18 and TRBJ2-1; the D gene is possibly TRBD2 (6 bases). Germline loops: CDR1 KGHSH, CDR2 LQKENI. With 2 bases removed from V and 8 bases from J, the gap between germline ends came to 10 bases. This CDR3 spans 13 amino acids. The CDR3 DNA reads as TGTGCCAGCTCACCAGCGGGGCTGGATGAGCAGTTCTTC. This sequence encodes CASSPAGLDEQFF.

This clone is a singleton in its sample. The V call is TRBV27, the J call TRBJ2-3; 7 positions agree with TRBD2. CDR3 length: 15 residues. The germline V gene has CDR1 MNHEY and CDR2 SMNVEV (reference sequence). J lost 2 bases, V lost 5 bases, and 7 bases had no gene match. Written as DNA, the CDR3 is TGTGCCAGCAGTCCCGGGGGGACTTCCACAGATACGCAGTATTTT. It encodes CASSPGGTSTDTQYF.

The genes are TRBV9 and TRBJ1-1; the match to TRBD1 covers 9 bases. Germline V gene lookup returns CDR1 SGDLS and CDR2 YYNGEE. The length of the CDR3 is 15 residues. Trimming at V came to 4 bases and at J to 5 bases, leaving 9 bases not matched to a gene. CDR3 protein: CASSPNTGTGTEAFF. The CDR3 bases are TGTGCCAGCAGCCCAAATACCGGGACAGGGACTGAAGCTTTCTTT.

This rearrangement joins TRBV15 to TRBJ2-1, with 12 bases fitting TRBD2. The V segment lost 0 bases and the J segment 2 bases; nucleotides outside the gene matches: 5. Germline V gene lookup returns CDR1 LNHNV and CDR2 YYDKDF (reference sequence). CDR3 length equals 18 residues. CDR3 loop: CATSRDRTSGGTYNEQFF. In DNA form, the CDR3 reads TGTGCCACCAGCAGAGATCGAACTAGCGGGGGGACCTACAATGAGCAGTTCTTC. Variable domain in full (rest from reference TRBV15 and TRBJ2-1): DAMVIQNPRYQVTQFGKPVTLSCSQTLNHNVMYWYQQKSSQAPKLLFHYYDKDFNNEADTPDNFQSRRPNTSFCFLDIRSPGLGDTAMYLCATSRDRTSGGTYNEQFFGPGTRLTVL.

This rearrangement joins TRBV18 to TRBJ1-1; 9 bases are a match to TRBD1. Germline V CDR1 and CDR2: KGHSH, LQKENI. Germline trimming cut 3 bases from V and 6 bases from J; bases unmatched to any gene: 14. There are 17 residues in the CDR3. CDR3 region: CASSPRQGVGVWAEAFF. The DNA for the CDR3 is TGTGCCAGCTCACCCCGACAGGGGGTGGGGGTATGGGCTGAAGCTTTCTTT.

This chain joins TRBV4-2 and TRBJ1-1; 7 nucleotides align to TRBD1. With V trimmed by 4 bases and J by 1 base, 6 bases remained unmatched. Germline CDR1 LGHNA, CDR2 YNFKEQ. The CDR3 loop spans 15 amino acids. The CDR3 reads CASSPRQGWNTEAFF. The CDR3 region has the DNA TGTGCCAGCAGCCCGCGACAGGGCTGGAACACTGAAGCTTTCTTT.

The chain carries TRBV20-1 and TRBJ1-1; weak D call: TRBD1 (5 bases). CDR1 DFQATT and CDR2 SNEGSKA come from the germline V gene (reference sequence). The CDR3 runs 13 residues. Deletions cut 3 bases from V and 1 base from J, with 9 bases between. CDR3 bases: TGCAGTGCTAGTAATACAGGGAACACTGAAGCTTTCTTT. Residues: CSASNTGNTEAFF.

This chain connects TRBV6-5 to TRBJ1-2; 7 bases are a match to TRBD1. CDR3 length: 13 residues. J gave up 4 bases and V 5 bases, and 4 bases lay outside the gene matches. CDR1 is MNHEY, CDR2 SVGAGI, per germline. CDR3 sequence: CASSNRDSYGYTF. Written as DNA, the CDR3 is TGTGCCAGCAGTAACCGGGACAGCTATGGCTACACCTTC.

This clone was detected once. The rearrangement joins TRBV28 to TRBJ1-1, with no clear D. In germline, CDR1 is MDHEN, CDR2 SYDVKM. Deletions cut 4 bases from V and 4 bases from J, with 4 bases between. CDR3 length equals 11 residues. As DNA, the CDR3 is TGTGCCAGCAGTTCCTCCACTGAAGCTTTCTTT. This codes for CASSSSTEAFF.

This chain uses TRBV2 with TRBJ2-1; 10 bases agree with TRBD2. The CDR3 has 15 residues. CDR1 and CDR2 (germline): SNHLY, FYNNEI. V lost 4 bases to trimming and J lost 5 bases; unmatched junction nucleotides: 5. CDR3 in DNA: TGTGCCAGCAGTGTTTGGACTAGCGGAAACAATGAGCAGTTCTTC. As protein: CASSVWTSGNNEQFF. The variable domain in full, completed from reference TRBV2 and TRBJ2-1, reads EPEVTQTPSHQVTQMGQEVILRCVPISNHLYFYWYRQILGQKVEFLVSFYNNEISEKSEIFDDQFSVERPDGSNFTLKIRSTKLEDSAMYFCASSVWTSGNNEQFFGPGTRLTVL.

The J gene is TRBJ1-1, the V gene TRBV7-2, with 7 bases aligning to TRBD1. V was pared by 4 bases and J by 6 bases, with 2 bases of the junction left unmatched. The length of the CDR3 is 12 residues. CDR1 and CDR2 from the germline V gene are SGHTA and FQGNSA. This chain's CDR3 is CASSYRGPEAFF. CDR3 coding DNA: TGTGCCAGCAGCTACAGGGGTCCTGAAGCTTTCTTT.

This sequence joins TRBV7-3 and TRBJ1-2, with TRBD1 identical over 7 bases. CDR1 and CDR2 from the germline V gene are SGHTA and FQGTGA. Trimming took 4 bases from V and 7 from J; bases not matched to a gene: 6. The CDR3 runs to 13 residues. In DNA, the CDR3 is TGTGCCAGCAGCTCACAGGGGTCCGGTGGCTACACCTTC. It is translated as CASSSQGSGGYTF.